The clone carrying this T cell receptor beta chain has just a few counts. Its antigen is still unknown. The junction does not match germline at one end; this may be a read error. Rectal tissue came from one to two pinch biopsies taken at colonoscopy. Up to 500,000 reads were sequenced per sample. Sequencing used immunoSEQ multiplex PCR; TCRdb keeps in-frame clones, though not all of them. Here the sample spans roughly 45,000 clones, about 78% being singletons. This record belongs to a study of pediatric ulcerative colitis. The wider study: Ulcerative colitis patients had pancolitis or left-sided colitis, with confirming histology. Study results and limitations: This repertoire reflects total lymphocytes rather than subpopulations like regulatory T cells. Clonal expansions reduced rectal repertoire diversity in acute severe colitis.

This TCR derives from a girl under 18 with moderate ulcerative colitis. The specimen sequenced was gut tissue.

The CDR3 region is CASSFGNSWTTGPIF. The CDR3 DNA reads as TGCGCCAGCAGCTTCGGTAACTCCTGGACCACAGGCCCCATTTTT. This chain joins TRBV5-1 and TRBJ1-3; the D gene is possibly TRBD1 (5 bases). The CDR3 runs to 15 residues. The V gene's germline CDR1 is SGHRS and CDR2 YFSETQ.